Shown below are 27 T cell receptor beta chains from a single sample sequenced in a study of blood T cells in healthy people across ages (dated by TCRdb to between 2015 and 2016). The library was generated by 5' RACE. Sequencing used an Illumina HiSeq 2500. The second PCR ran for roughly 7 to 11 cycles and used a J-beta primer mix along with a sample-barcoded 5' primer. TCRdb took the public reads, trimmed them with fastp at Q25, ran MiXCR for clone calling and kept in-frame beta chains. Entries are consolidated by CDR3 protein sequence, retaining the most common genes and DNA. For this sample there are about 1,500,000 distinct CDR3 sequences; about 28% appear just once. The biggest ten clones account for about 8% of the sample. Input material: blood. The receptors were gathered from a woman aged 25 to 39 in good health.

This clonotype was counted at least ten times. This sequence joins TRBV9 and TRBJ2-7, with D unresolved. Trimming shortened V by 2 bases and J by 3 bases, and 12 bases separated the two germline ends. Per the germline V gene, CDR1 is SGDLS and CDR2 is YYNGEE. This CDR3 spans 14 amino acids. The CDR3 spells CASSVSGVNYEQYF. In DNA, the CDR3 is TGTGCCAGCAGCGTGAGTGGGGTGAACTACGAGCAGTACTTC.

As DNA, the CDR3 is TGCAGTGCTAGCGCGGGGGGCGCCTACGAGCAGTACTTC. As protein: CSASAGGAYEQYF. V gene TRBV20-1 combines with J gene TRBJ2-5; 8 nucleotides match TRBD2. The J call may not be correct, given that the DNA end is closer to TRBJ2-7. This CDR3 contains 13 residues. Germline V gives CDR1 DFQATT, CDR2 SNEGSKA (reference sequence).

This clonotype was seen repeatedly, ten times or more. The V call is TRBV20-1, the J call TRBJ2-5; tentatively, D is TRBD2 (6 bases). V lost 2 bases to trimming and J lost 1 base, with 11 bases between them. CDR3 size: 14 residues. Germline loops: CDR1 DFQATT, CDR2 SNEGSKA (reference sequence). In DNA, the CDR3 is TGCAGTGCTAGACTTTCCGGGGGCCAAGAGACCCAGTACTTC. Translating it yields CSARLSGGQETQYF.

This clonotype was seen a single time. This rearrangement joins TRBV5-1 to TRBJ2-1, with 13 bases identical to TRBD2. After removal of 2 bases from V and 8 bases from J, the junction contained 10 bases not matched to a gene. The CDR3 loop spans 17 amino acids. CDR1 and CDR2 (germline): SGHRS, YFSETQ. CDR3 amino acids: CASSFRTSGSTNDEQFF. CDR3 nucleotides: TGCGCCAGCAGCTTCAGGACTAGCGGGAGCACGAACGATGAGCAGTTCTTC.

The sample holds a few counts of this clonotype. The gene calls are TRBV7-9 and TRBJ2-7, with 9 bases lining up with TRBD1. Unmatched junction bases numbered 9, after V lost 7 bases and J lost 2 bases. This CDR3 contains 15 residues. Germline CDR1 SEHNR, CDR2 FQNEAQ (reference sequence). CDR3 loop: CASTSLTGGTYEQYF. As DNA, the CDR3 is TGTGCCAGCACCTCCCTGACAGGGGGAACCTACGAGCAGTACTTC. Drawing the rest from reference TRBV7-9 and TRBJ2-7, the complete variable domain is DTGVSQNPRHKITKRGQNVTFRCDPISEHNRLYWYRQTLGQGPEFLTYFQNEAQLEKSRLLSDRFSAERPKGSFSTLEIQRTEQGDSAMYLCASTSLTGGTYEQYFGPGTRLTVT.

J is TRBJ1-2 and V is TRBV4-1, with a weak D call TRBD1 (5 bases). Germline loops: CDR1 MGHRA, CDR2 YSYEKL. The CDR3 consists of 14 residues. Trimming stripped 0 bases from V and 4 bases from J, with 9 bases between. As DNA, the CDR3 is TGCGCCAGCAGCCAAGAGGAGGGGACCTATGGCTACACCTTC. It specifies CASSQEEGTYGYTF.

This clonotype was picked up a small number of times. The chain is built from TRBV11-2 and TRBJ2-1; maybe TRBD1 (6 bases). Trimming took off 1 base at V and 8 bases at J, with 21 bases between the two ends. The CDR3 is 17 amino acids. Germline V gives CDR1 SGHAT, CDR2 FQNNGV. CDR3 loop: CASSLVGATGGYDEQFF. The CDR3 region has the DNA TGTGCCAGCAGCTTAGTGGGGGCGACAGGTGGATACGATGAGCAGTTCTTC.

DNA for the CDR3: TGTGCTAGTGGTCGGGTTTTGAGTGACGAGCAGTACTTC. Translating it yields CASGRVLSDEQYF. The chain combines TRBV12-5 with TRBJ2-7; D remains ambiguous. CDR3 length: 13 residues. With 5 bases removed from V and 5 bases from J, the gap between germline ends came to 13 bases. The germline V gene encodes CDR1 LGHNT and CDR2 FRNRAP.

This clonotype was observed a few times. The chain couples TRBV6-1 to TRBJ2-1; TRBD1 aligns across 12 bases. The length of the CDR3 is 16 residues. V shed 4 bases and J 7 bases; nucleotides not matched to a gene: 8. Germline assignment: CDR1 MNHNS and CDR2 SASEGT. CDR3 loop: CASSVPGQGARNEQFF. In DNA, the CDR3 is TGTGCCAGCAGTGTGCCGGGACAGGGGGCAAGAAATGAGCAGTTCTTC.

The chain couples TRBV14 to TRBJ2-3, with 11 bases fitting TRBD2. The CDR3 extends over 16 amino acids. Germline lookup yields CDR1 SGHDN and CDR2 FVKESK. The junction had 5 bases not matched to a gene; V was cut back by 4 bases and J by 2 bases. The CDR3 loop reads CASSRRLAGITDTQYF. The CDR3 DNA is TGTGCCAGCAGCCGCCGACTAGCGGGAATCACAGATACGCAGTATTTT.

This chain connects TRBV9 to TRBJ2-3; unclear D gene. Between the trimmed V and J ends, which lost 1 base and 5 bases, there was a span of 8 bases. Germline V gene sequence: CDR1 SGDLS, CDR2 YYNGEE. The CDR3 spans 13 residues. The CDR3 sequence is CASSVSRLDTQYF. CDR3 coding DNA: TGTGCCAGCAGCGTATCAAGGTTAGATACGCAGTATTTT.

The chain joins TRBV7-2 to TRBJ2-5; 7 nucleotides match TRBD2. The trim removed 5 bases at V and 4 bases at J, leaving 10 bases unmatched. From germline, CDR1 is SGHTA and CDR2 FQGNSA. The CDR3 is made up of 15 amino acids. CDR3 bases: TGTGCCAGCAGCCCTAGAGTTCTAGCGGCAGAGACCCAGTACTTC. Its translation: CASSPRVLAAETQYF.

This sequence joins TRBV27 and TRBJ1-4; weak D call: TRBD1 (5 bases). Germline V lookup: CDR1 MNHEY, CDR2 SMNVEV (reference sequence). This CDR3 has 14 amino acids. V was pared by 6 bases and J by 5 bases, with 13 bases between. CDR3 region: CASSAGTENEKLFF. For the CDR3, the DNA is TGTGCCAGCAGCGCCGGGACTGAGAATGAAAAACTGTTTTTT.

This clonotype showed up just a few times. A read error may account for a junction end that differs from germline. The V and J genes are TRBV15 and TRBJ2-3; TRBD1 might be the D (5 bases). Germline values: CDR1 LNHNV, CDR2 YYDKDF (reference sequence). This CDR3 region has 16 residues. Here the CDR3 reads CATSRDAGRTTDMQYF. In nucleotides, the CDR3 is TGTGCCACCAGCAGAGATGCAGGGCGGACCACAGATATGCAGTATTTT.

This clonotype was detected many times. The chain employs TRBV6-5 and TRBJ2-7; D possibly corresponds to TRBD1 (6 bases). The CDR3 extends over 14 amino acids. The germline V gene encodes CDR1 MNHEY and CDR2 SVGAGI. V lost 8 bases to trimming and J lost 2 bases, with 16 bases between them. This CDR3 is CASRTDTRPYEQYF. The CDR3 bases are TGTGCCAGCCGGACAGATACACGACCCTACGAGCAGTACTTC.

This clonotype has more than one count but fewer than ten. V usage is TRBV20-1 and J usage is TRBJ1-5, with TRBD1 matching 7 bases. CDR1 DFQATT and CDR2 SNEGSKA come from the germline V gene (reference sequence). J was trimmed by 3 bases and V by 5 bases; bases with no gene match: 4. The CDR3 has 13 amino acids. The chain's CDR3 is CSAYRGDNQPQHF. CDR3 coding DNA: TGCAGTGCTTACAGGGGAGACAATCAGCCCCAGCATTTT.

The chain recombines TRBV19 with TRBJ1-5; D is unresolved. Germline CDR1 LNHDA, CDR2 SQIVND (reference sequence). The V end lost 3 bases, the J end lost 1 base, and 10 bases lay between the germline ends. The CDR3 sequence is 15 residues long. The CDR3 reads CASSIRGPSNQPQHF. The CDR3 bases are TGTGCCAGTAGTATCCGAGGGCCCAGCAATCAGCCCCAGCATTTT. Variable domain in full (rest from reference TRBV19 and TRBJ1-5): DGGITQSPKYLFRKEGQNVTLSCEQNLNHDAMYWYRQDPGQGLRLIYYSQIVNDFQKGDIAEGYSVSREKKESFPLTVTSAQKNPTAFYLCASSIRGPSNQPQHFGDGTRLSIL.

The J gene is TRBJ2-3, the V gene TRBV7-3; 8 bases are a match to TRBD2. Germline V lookup: CDR1 SGHTA, CDR2 FQGTGA. V lost 5 bases and J lost 3; bases outside the gene matches: 7. The CDR3 is 15 residues long. The CDR3 DNA sequence: TGTGCCAGCAGCCCCGTGAGCGGGGGAACAGATACGCAGTATTTT. This codes for CASSPVSGGTDTQYF.

This clonotype was counted only a few times. This chain uses TRBV7-2 with TRBJ2-1; 12 nucleotides line up with TRBD2. V shed 5 bases and J 5 bases; nucleotides not matched to a gene: 7. The germline gives CDR1 SGHTA, CDR2 FQGNSA. The length of the CDR3 is 16 residues. The chain's CDR3 is CASSQRTSGANNEQFF. CDR3 DNA: TGTGCCAGCAGCCAAAGGACTAGCGGGGCCAACAATGAGCAGTTCTTC.

In its sample, this clonotype was seen once. The CDR3 sequence: CASSSPGQGTEAFF. The DNA for the CDR3 is TGCGCCAGCAGCTCCCCGGGACAGGGAACTGAAGCTTTCTTT. This sequence joins TRBV5-1 and TRBJ1-1; TRBD1 matches 9 bases. CDR3 size: 14 residues. After removal of 3 bases from V and 5 bases from J, the junction contained 5 bases not matched to a gene. From germline, CDR1 is SGHRS and CDR2 YFSETQ.

Turning to this clonotype: This may come from a read error, since a much larger clone is one base off. CDR3 loop: CATSGGGKRRPGEQYF. The CDR3 region has the DNA TGTGCCACCAGCGGGGGAGGGAAGCGCAGGCCAGGCGAGCAGTACTTC. This sequence joins TRBV15 and TRBJ2-4, with 7 bases fitting TRBD2. The J call may be mistaken, given a closer DNA end match to TRBJ2-7. In germline, CDR1 is LNHNV, CDR2 YYDKDF (reference sequence). This CDR3 is built from 16 residues.

The gene calls are TRBV29-1 and TRBJ2-2; no firm D call. CDR1 is SQVTM and CDR2 is ANQGSEA in the germline V gene. CDR3 size: 12 residues. Trimming took off 4 bases at V and 8 bases at J, with 11 bases between the two ends. The CDR3 DNA reads TGCAGCGTTGTCAGGTCGAGTGGGGAGCTGTTTTTT. It specifies CSVVRSSGELFF.

The genes are TRBV5-1 and TRBJ2-1; the D gene is possibly TRBD2 (5 bases). Germline V lookup: CDR1 SGHRS, CDR2 YFSETQ. Trimming shortened V by 4 bases and J by 9 bases, and 14 bases separated the two germline ends. There are 13 residues in the CDR3. CDR3 bases: TGCGCCAGCAGCCCGGACTCTAGGACTGAGCAGTTCTTC. This sequence encodes CASSPDSRTEQFF.

The rearrangement links TRBV20-1 to TRBJ2-5, with unresolved D. The CDR3 length is 11 residues. Germline V gene lookup returns CDR1 DFQATT and CDR2 SNEGSKA (reference sequence). Between the trimmed V and J ends, which lost 5 bases and 5 bases, there was a span of 9 bases. CDR3 loop: CSADWAETQYF. In nucleotides, the CDR3 is TGCAGTGCTGACTGGGCGGAGACCCAGTACTTC.

The chain recombines TRBV7-6 with TRBJ2-1, with D perhaps matching TRBD1 or TRBD2 (5 bases each). V dropped 11 bases and J dropped 6 bases, with 14 bases sitting between them. The CDR3 length is 12 residues. Germline V gene data show CDR1 as SGHVS and CDR2 as FNYEAQ. Here the CDR3 reads CAGSLGGNEQFF. CDR3 DNA sequence: TGTGCCGGCTCCCTTGGGGGCAATGAGCAGTTCTTC.

The V call is TRBV5-1, the J call TRBJ2-3, with D uncertain. The CDR3 is 16 residues long. Trimming cost V 2 bases and J 0 bases, with 13 bases left between them. CDR1 is SGHRS and CDR2 is YFSETQ in the germline V gene. The CDR3 region is CASSFSAGYSTDTQYF. CDR3 bases: TGCGCCAGCAGCTTTTCCGCAGGCTATAGCACAGATACGCAGTATTTT.

This clonotype turned up a few times. This sequence joins TRBV29-1 and TRBJ2-5; D not resolved. The CDR3 spans 11 residues. Deletions cut 4 bases from V and 5 bases from J, with 8 bases between. The V gene's germline CDR1 is SQVTM and CDR2 ANQGSEA. This CDR3 is CSVALGETQYF. The CDR3 DNA reads TGCAGCGTTGCGCTTGGGGAGACCCAGTACTTC. Full variable domain (outside the CDR3, taken from reference TRBV29-1 and TRBJ2-5): SAVISQKPSRDICQRGTSLTIQCQVDSQVTMMFWYRQQPGQSLTLIATANQGSEATYESGFVIDKFPISRPNLTFSTLTVSNMSPEDSSIYLCSVALGETQYFGPGTRLLVL.